What follows describes a single T cell receptor (beta chain). PCR amplification relied on 60 Vbeta primers (plus 13 Jbeta primers). Method: immunoSEQ multiplex PCR; TCRdb's copy keeps in-frame clones and lacks some. The table records 160,000 or so clones, 71% of them present only once. The CDR3 is 14 amino acids. The V gene's germline CDR1 is SGHVS and CDR2 FQNEAQ. Unmatched junction bases numbered 2, after V lost 3 bases and J lost 4 bases. This entry comes from a study of cytomegalovirus exposure and HLA in healthy donors. Overall study context: Genotyping showed roughly 81% of 398 donors falling in the Caucasian-associated ancestry cluster.

This sequence was found in a woman aged 25 to 39 in good health and CMV-seronegative. The rearrangement uses TRBV7-8 and TRBJ2-7; 11 positions match TRBD1. The specimen was PBMCs. The CDR3 sequence is CASSFRDRGYEQYF. Here the CDR3 DNA reads TGTGCCAGCAGCTTCCGGGACAGGGGGTACGAGCAGTACTTC.